This section outlines one TCR beta chain sequence together with its context. This record comes from a study of cytomegalovirus exposure and HLA in healthy donors. Study information: An earlier analysis identified more than 95 million unique TCR beta sequences in 150 million to 200 million T cells.

PCR amplification relied on 60 Vbeta primers (plus 13 Jbeta primers). Some clones are missing from TCRdb's copy, which holds only in-frame ones; the method was immunoSEQ multiplex PCR. Here the sample spans 100,000 to 150,000 clones, around three quarters being singletons. CDR1 is SEHNR and CDR2 is FQNEAQ in the germline V gene (reference sequence). This CDR3 region has 13 residues. The ends were cut back, 4 bases at V and 7 bases at J, with 13 bases in the middle. The chain has TRBV7-9 and TRBJ1-1; perhaps TRBD1 as D (6 bases). This TCR came from a woman aged 60-75 years in good health and CMV-seropositive. Sequencing input: PBMCs. CDR3 in DNA: TGTGCCAGCAGCTACGACGGGACATTTGAAGCTTTCTTT. Translation: CASSYDGTFEAFF.